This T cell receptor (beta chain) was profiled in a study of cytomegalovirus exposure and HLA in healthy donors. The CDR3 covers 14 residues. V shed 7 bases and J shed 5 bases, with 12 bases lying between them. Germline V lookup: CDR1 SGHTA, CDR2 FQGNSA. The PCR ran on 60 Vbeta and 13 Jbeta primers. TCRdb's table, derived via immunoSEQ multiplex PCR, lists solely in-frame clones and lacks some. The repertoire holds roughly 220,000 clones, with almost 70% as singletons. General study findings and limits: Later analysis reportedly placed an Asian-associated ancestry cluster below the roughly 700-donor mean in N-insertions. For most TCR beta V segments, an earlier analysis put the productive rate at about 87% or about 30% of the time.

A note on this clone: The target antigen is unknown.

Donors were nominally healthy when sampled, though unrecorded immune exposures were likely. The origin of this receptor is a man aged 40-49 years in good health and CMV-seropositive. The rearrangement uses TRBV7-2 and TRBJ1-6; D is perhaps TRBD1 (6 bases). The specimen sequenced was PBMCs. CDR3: CASMKRTDNSPLHF. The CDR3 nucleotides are TGTGCCAGCATGAAGAGGACAGATAATTCACCCCTCCACTTT. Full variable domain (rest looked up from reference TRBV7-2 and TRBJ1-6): GAGVSQSPSNKVTEKGKDVELRCDPISGHTALYWYRQSLGQGLEFLIYFQGNSAPDKSGLPSDRFSAERTGGSVSTLTIQRTQQEDSAVYLCASMKRTDNSPLHFGNGTRLTVT.